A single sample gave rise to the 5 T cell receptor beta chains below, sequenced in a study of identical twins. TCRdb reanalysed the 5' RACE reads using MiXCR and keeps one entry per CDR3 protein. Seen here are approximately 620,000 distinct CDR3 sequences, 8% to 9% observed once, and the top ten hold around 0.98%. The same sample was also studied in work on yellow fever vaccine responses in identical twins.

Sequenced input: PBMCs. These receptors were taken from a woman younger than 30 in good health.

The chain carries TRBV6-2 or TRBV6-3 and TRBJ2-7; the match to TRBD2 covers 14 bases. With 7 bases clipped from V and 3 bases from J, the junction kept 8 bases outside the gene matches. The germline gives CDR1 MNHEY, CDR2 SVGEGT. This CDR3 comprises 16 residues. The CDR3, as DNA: TGTGCCAGCACCCGGGGACTAGCGGGAGCTCACTACGAGCAGTACTTC. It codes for CASTRGLAGAHYEQYF.

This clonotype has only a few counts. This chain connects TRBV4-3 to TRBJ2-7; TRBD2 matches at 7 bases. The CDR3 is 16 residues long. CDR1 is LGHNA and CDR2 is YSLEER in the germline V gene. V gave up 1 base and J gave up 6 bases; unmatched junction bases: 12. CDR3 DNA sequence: TGCGCCAGCAGCCAAGCTGTGGGGGGAGGGATCTCCGAGCAGTACTTC. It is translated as CASSQAVGGGISEQYF.

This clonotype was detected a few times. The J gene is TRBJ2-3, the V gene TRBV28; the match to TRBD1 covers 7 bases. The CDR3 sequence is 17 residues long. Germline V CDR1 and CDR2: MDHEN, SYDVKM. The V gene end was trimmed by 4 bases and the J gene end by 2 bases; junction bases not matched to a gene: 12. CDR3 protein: CASSSHPQGVYTDTQYF. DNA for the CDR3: TGTGCCAGCAGTTCTCACCCCCAGGGGGTGTACACAGATACGCAGTATTTT.

CDR3 sequence: CASSYLPAGVEGNEQFF. The CDR3 DNA reads TGTGCCAGCAGTTACCTTCCAGCGGGAGTGGAAGGGAATGAGCAGTTCTTC. The chain combines TRBV6-5 with TRBJ2-1; 8 nucleotides match TRBD2. Germline values: CDR1 MNHEY, CDR2 SVGAGI. Unmatched junction bases numbered 13, after V lost 2 bases and J lost 7 bases. This CDR3 has 17 residues.

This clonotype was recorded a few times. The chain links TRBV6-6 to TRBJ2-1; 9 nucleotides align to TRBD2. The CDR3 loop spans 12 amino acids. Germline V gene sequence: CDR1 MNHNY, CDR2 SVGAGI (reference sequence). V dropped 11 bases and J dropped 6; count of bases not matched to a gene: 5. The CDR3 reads CAGGGVINEQFF. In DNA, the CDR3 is TGTGCCGGCGGGGGGGTTATCAATGAGCAGTTCTTC.